Listed below are T cell receptor beta chains from one sample, sequenced in a study of shared clonotypes between healthy human individuals. The method was immunoSEQ multiplex PCR; TCRdb's version includes in-frame clones alone and lacks a portion of them. The table records some 1 million clones, roughly 75% of them present only once. The sequenced sample consisted of memory CD4+ T cells sorted from blood. The receptors were gathered from a man aged 18-30 years in good health. Each CDR3 is given with its conserved first and last residue. The D gene is left open where the match is weak. The size entry is marked missing in some rows and otherwise reads once, few, many or a size class.

d_gene,abundance,j_gene,v_gene,CDR3nt,CDR3aa
.,once,TRBJ2-1,TRBV7-2,TGTGCCAGCAGCCCCGGACTTATGTATGAGCGGTTCTTC,CASSPGLMYERFF
TRBD1,.,TRBJ1-3,TRBV18,TGTGCCAGCTCAAATACAGGGGGATTCTCTGGAAACACCATATATTTT,CASSNTGGFSGNTIYF
.,.,TRBJ2-7,TRBV28,TGTGCCAGCAGGTACCAGGGGAAAGGCTACGAGCAGTACTTC,CASRYQGKGYEQYF
.,.,TRBJ2-5,TRBV5-1,TGCGCCAGCAGCTTGGGTGGGCAAGAGACCCAGTACTTC,CASSLGGQETQYF
TRBD1,.,TRBJ1-2,TRBV28,TGTGCCAGCAGTTTCCTAAGGACAGGGGCAAATGGCTACACCTTC,CASSFLRTGANGYTF
TRBD1,once,TRBJ2-2,TRBV28,TGTGCCAGCAGTCTGTCGACAGGGATGGGCGGGGAGCTGTTTTTT,CASSLSTGMGGELFF
.,.,TRBJ2-1,TRBV5-1,TGCGCCAGCAGCACCCAGGGACCCAACAATGAGCAGTTCTTC,CASSTQGPNNEQFF
.,.,TRBJ1-1,TRBV6-5,TGTGCCAGCACTAGGGACTCCAGGAACACTGAAGCTTTCTTT,CASTRDSRNTEAFF
.,.,TRBJ1-2,TRBV2,TGTGCCAGCAGACCGGGGTTTGGTGGCTACACCTTC,CASRPGFGGYTF
.,.,TRBJ1-2,TRBV25-1,TGTGCCAGCAGCGCACCCGGGACTCTTAACTATGGCTACACCTTC,CASSAPGTLNYGYTF
TRBD1,.,TRBJ2-5,TRBV5-4,TGTGCCAGCAGCTTGGAACCGGGACAGGTGGAGACCCAGTACTTC,CASSLEPGQVETQYF
.,.,TRBJ2-2,TRBV5-1,TGCGCCAGCAGCTTCGGAGCGAACACCGGGGAGCTGTTTTTT,CASSFGANTGELFF
.,.,TRBJ2-7,TRBV7-6,TGTGCCAGCAGCTTAGTGGCGACCGTCGCCTACGAGCAGTACTTC,CASSLVATVAYEQYF
.,.,TRBJ2-1,TRBV21-1,TGTGCCAGCAGCAAAGAGGAAAACAATGAGCAGTTCTTC,CASSKEENNEQFF